Each of the 21 T cell receptor beta chains below was sequenced from the same sample in a study of tumor and adjacent non-tumor tissue in lung cancer. TCRbeta libraries were built with three rounds of nested PCR, modified from ARM-PCR. MiXCR, run by TCRdb on the multiplex PCR reads, gives a single entry per CDR3 protein. The sample has about 100,000 distinct CDR3 sequences; less than 75% are singletons. RNA was extracted from bulk tissue without any cell sorting. The normal lung tissue was taken more than 3 cm from the tumor edge. Sequenced input: distant non-tumor lung tissue. The source of these receptors is a man between 25 and 39 years old with non-small cell lung cancer.

Only a few counts were recorded for this clonotype. V usage is TRBV12-3 or TRBV12-4 and J usage is TRBJ1-5; no clear D. V lost 4 bases, J lost 0 bases, and 10 bases lay in between. The CDR3 is 15 amino acids. The CDR3 bases are TGTGCCAGCAGTTCCCGACCCCTTAGCAATCAGCCCCAGCATTTT. This encodes CASSSRPLSNQPQHF.

This clonotype was found a few times. CDR3 protein: CASSLGSRLLSYNEQFF. The CDR3 DNA reads TGTGCCAGCAGCTTGGGGAGTAGGCTCCTCTCCTACAATGAGCAGTTCTTC. The V call is TRBV11-2, the J call TRBJ2-1; possibly TRBD2 for D (5 bases). The CDR3 spans 17 residues. Germline CDR1 is SGHAT and CDR2 is FQNNGV. V lost 3 bases, J lost 0 bases, and 15 bases lay in between.

Comments on this clonotype: The junction departs from the called germline gene at one end, perhaps through a read error. V gene TRBV6-5 combines with J gene TRBJ2-6; D unresolved. Per germline, CDR1 MNHEY and CDR2 SVGAGI. This CDR3 region has 18 residues. CDR3 in amino acids: CDSSLTIAWTSGANVLTF. The CDR3 nucleotides read TGTGACAGCAGCTTAACCATCGCATGGACCTCTGGGGCCAACGTCCTGACTTTC.

This chain links TRBV6-4 with TRBJ2-1, with a possible D match to TRBD1 (5 bases). The germline V gene encodes CDR1 MRHNA and CDR2 SNTAGT. The V gene lost 3 bases and the J gene lost 5 bases, with 14 bases spanning the gap. There are 15 residues in the CDR3. The CDR3 DNA sequence: TGTGCCAGCAGTGAGGGGCGGAAGATGGACAATGAGCAGTTCTTC. This translates into CASSEGRKMDNEQFF.

Note on this clonotype: In this CDR3 the conserved last residue, phenylalanine or tryptophan, is missing, so a read error is likely. The V gene is TRBV5-4, the J gene TRBJ2-7; TRBD2 agrees at 8 bases. This CDR3 is built from 14 residues. CDR1 SGHNT and CDR2 YYREEE come from the germline V gene (reference sequence). Losses at the gene ends were 4 bases for V and 3 bases for J; bases not matched to a gene: 6. This chain's CDR3 is CASSDGLAGYEQYL. The DNA for the CDR3 is TGTGCCAGCAGCGATGGACTAGCTGGCTACGAGCAGTACCTC.

For this clonotype: A single base separates this from a much larger clone, so it may be a read error. V and J are TRBV6-6 and TRBJ1-6; D unclear. Germline loops: CDR1 MNHNY, CDR2 SVGAGI (reference sequence). This CDR3 is built from 16 residues. In nucleotides, the CDR3 is TGTGCCAGCACTTACGACCTCAGCTCCTATAATTCACCCCTCCACTTT. It encodes CASTYDLSSYNSPLHF.

Details on this clonotype: A read error may explain this, as a much larger clone is one base away. This sequence joins TRBV20-1 and TRBJ2-7; 7 nucleotides line up with TRBD1. The V gene's germline CDR1 is DFQATT and CDR2 SNEGSKA (reference sequence). The CDR3 contains 14 residues. In DNA form, the CDR3 reads TGCAGTGATAGAGGCCGGGACAGCTCCTACGAGCAGTACTTC. Translating it yields CSDRGRDSSYEQYF.

This clonotype was detected a few times. The gene calls are TRBV29-1 and TRBJ2-1; D may be TRBD2 (7 bases). Germline V gene data show CDR1 as SQVTM and CDR2 as ANQGSEA. The CDR3 runs 15 residues. Trimming removed 4 bases from V and 2 bases from J, with 15 bases in between. The CDR3 DNA reads TGCAGCGTTGCTGCGGGGGCGAGCCCCTACAATGAGCAGTTCTTC. It is translated as CSVAAGASPYNEQFF.

In the case of this clonotype: A much larger clone lies one base from this, so it may be a read error. The V call is TRBV12-3 or TRBV12-4, the J call TRBJ2-2; TRBD2 might be the D (5 bases). There are 15 residues in the CDR3. The CDR3, as DNA: TGTGCCAGCAAAGCGTCGTCCAGCGGAACCGCGGAGCTGTTTTTT. Translated, it gives CASKASSSGTAELFF.

This clonotype came up many times. CDR3 sequence reads: CASNPQGLDTEAFF. The CDR3 region has the DNA TGTGCCAGCAACCCACAGGGGCTGGACACTGAAGCTTTCTTT. This sequence joins TRBV5-5 and TRBJ1-1, with 7 bases identical to TRBD1. CDR1 is SGHKS and CDR2 is YYEKEE in the germline V gene (reference sequence). There are 14 residues in the CDR3. The J segment lost 3 bases and the V segment lost 6 bases, leaving 8 bases of the junction unmatched. Based on the CDR3 plus reference TRBV5-5 and TRBJ1-1, the full variable domain is DAGVTQSPTHLIKTRGQQVTLRCSPISGHKSVSWYQQVLGQGPQFIFQYYEKEERGRGNFPDRFSARQFPNYSSELNVNALLLGDSALYLCASNPQGLDTEAFFGQGTRLTVV.

The V and J genes are TRBV20-1 and TRBJ2-1, with 8 bases identical to TRBD1. CDR3 length: 15 residues. Germline loops: CDR1 DFQATT, CDR2 SNEGSKA (reference sequence). With 6 bases clipped from V and 0 bases from J, the junction kept 7 bases outside the gene matches. CDR3 amino acids: CSAKDDRGSYNEQFF. The DNA of the CDR3 is TGCAGTGCCAAAGATGACAGGGGCTCCTACAATGAGCAGTTCTTC.

This clonotype has just a few counts. The chain uses TRBV20-1 and TRBJ1-5; TRBD1 matches at 7 bases. V gave up 7 bases and J gave up 0 bases; unmatched junction bases: 6. The CDR3 is made up of 14 amino acids. The germline CDR1 and CDR2 sequences are DFQATT and SNEGSKA (reference sequence). CDR3 residues: CSVETGYSNQPQHF. The CDR3, as DNA: TGCAGTGTTGAGACAGGGTATAGCAATCAGCCCCAGCATTTT.

The V gene is TRBV10-1, the J gene TRBJ2-5; D possibly corresponds to TRBD1 (5 bases). V lost 6 bases to trimming and J lost 5 bases, with 19 bases between them. The CDR3 is 15 residues long. CDR1 WNHNN and CDR2 SYGVQD come from the germline V gene (reference sequence). The CDR3 region has the DNA TGCGCCAGCAGCCTGGACATCGCAGGGAAGGAGACCCAGTACTTC. This encodes CASSLDIAGKETQYF.

As to this clonotype: Possible read error: a much larger clone is one base away. The rearrangement uses TRBV20-1 and TRBJ1-2; a possible D gene is TRBD1 (5 bases). From germline, CDR1 is DFQATT and CDR2 SNEGSKA (reference sequence). This CDR3 is built from 10 residues. The CDR3 reads CTAPGSGYTF. CDR3 in DNA: TGCACTGCACCAGGGAGCGGCTACACCTTC.

Concerning this clonotype: One end of the junction varies from germline; a read error may be responsible. This rearrangement joins TRBV5-4 to TRBJ2-1; D gene unclear. The CDR3 loop spans 15 amino acids. Germline CDR1 reads SGHNT; CDR2 reads YYREEE (reference sequence). In DNA, the CDR3 is TGTGCCAGCAGCTTGGTGGCAGGTTCCTACAATGAGCAGCTCTTC. Residues: CASSLVAGSYNEQLF.

Turning to this clonotype: A much larger clone differs from this one at a single base, so this may be a read error. This chain links TRBV5-6 with TRBJ2-7; 7 bases map to TRBD2. The CDR3 consists of 18 residues. Looked up from germline, CDR1 is SGHDT and CDR2 is YYEEEE. CDR3 loop: CVSSLVWLATAGNYEQYF. In nucleotides, the CDR3 is TGTGTCAGCAGCTTGGTATGGCTAGCCACAGCGGGAAACTACGAGCAGTACTTC.

Regarding this clonotype: The CDR3 does not close with the conserved phenylalanine or tryptophan, likely indicating a read error. The chain employs TRBV29-1 and TRBJ1-1; the D gene is possibly TRBD1 (5 bases). The germline V gene encodes CDR1 SQVTM and CDR2 ANQGSEA. This CDR3 has 12 residues. Trimming took 7 bases from V and 3 from J, leaving 12 bases between them. DNA of the CDR3: TGCAGCGGAGACAGTGTGGACACTGAAGCTTTCTCT. The encoded protein is CSGDSVDTEAFS.

Worth noting for this clonotype: The CDR3 ends on some other residue instead of the conserved phenylalanine or tryptophan, so this is likely a read error. V gene TRBV20-1 combines with J gene TRBJ2-7; TRBD2 agrees at 9 bases. The CDR3 contains 16 residues. Germline lookup yields CDR1 DFQATT and CDR2 SNEGSKA (reference sequence). The CDR3 region has the DNA TGCAGTACTAGATCCGGGGTAGCGGGGGCTCCCTACGAGCAGTACTTA. As protein: CSTRSGVAGAPYEQYL.

This clonotype showed up many times. The chain employs TRBV24-1 and TRBJ2-1, with 8 bases aligning to TRBD2. The CDR3 is 15 amino acids. J was trimmed by 4 bases and V by 4 bases; bases with no gene match: 5. Germline V gene sequence: CDR1 KGHDR, CDR2 SFDVKD. The chain's CDR3 is CATSEISGKYNEQFF. CDR3 DNA: TGTGCCACCAGTGAGATTAGCGGGAAGTACAATGAGCAGTTCTTC.

The chain is built from TRBV6-5 and TRBJ1-4; a possible D gene is TRBD1 (5 bases). The CDR3 covers 14 residues. Germline values: CDR1 MNHEY, CDR2 SVGAGI. Trimming removed 6 bases at V and 6 bases at J, with 14 bases between. The CDR3 here is CASRLRGGDEKLFF. CDR3 nucleotides: TGTGCCAGCAGACTGCGGGGCGGAGATGAAAAACTGTTTTTT.

In regard to this clonotype: No conserved phenylalanine or tryptophan ends this CDR3, so it is likely a read error. The rearrangement uses TRBV20-1 and TRBJ2-5, with D possibly TRBD2 on 7 matching bases. The germline V gene encodes CDR1 DFQATT and CDR2 SNEGSKA (reference sequence). The CDR3 is 11 residues long. CDR3 sequence: CSFKGGETQYL. CDR3 DNA: TGCAGCTTCAAGGGGGGGGAGACCCAGTACTTG.